This TCR beta chain was found in a study of blood T cell repertoires in COVID-19. Data came from immunoSEQ multiplex PCR; TCRdb stores just in-frame clones and leaves some out. The table lists over 150,000 clones, about 86% of them singletons. CDR1 and CDR2 from the germline V gene are MRHNA and SNTAGT. This CDR3 comprises 15 residues. Trimming removed 6 bases from V and 0 bases from J, with 14 bases in between. The origin of this receptor is a man in his sixties or seventies with active or convalescent COVID-19. The gene calls are TRBV6-4 and TRBJ1-1, with D perhaps matching TRBD1 (5 bases). Sample: peripheral blood. CDR3 in amino acids: CASRPGFGMNTEAFF. The CDR3 DNA follows: TGTGCCAGCAGGCCAGGGTTTGGAATGAACACTGAAGCTTTCTTT.